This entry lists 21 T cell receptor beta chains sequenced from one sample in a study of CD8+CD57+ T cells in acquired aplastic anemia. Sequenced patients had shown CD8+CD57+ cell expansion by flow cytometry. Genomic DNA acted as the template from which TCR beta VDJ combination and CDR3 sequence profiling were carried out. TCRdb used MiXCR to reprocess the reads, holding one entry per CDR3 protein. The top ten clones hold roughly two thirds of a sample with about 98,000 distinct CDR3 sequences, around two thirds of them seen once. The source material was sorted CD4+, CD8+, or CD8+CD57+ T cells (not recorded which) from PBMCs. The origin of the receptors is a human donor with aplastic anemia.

CDR3 nucleotide sequence: TGTGCCAGCAGCTTAGAAGCGGGAGGGGAAAATGAGCAGTTCTTC. This gives the protein CASSLEAGGENEQFF. The chain uses TRBV7-6 and TRBJ2-1; the match to TRBD2 covers 10 bases. The V and J ends lost 1 base and 7 bases, in that order; junction bases with no gene match: 4. The V gene's germline CDR1 is SGHVS and CDR2 FNYEAQ. There are 15 residues in the CDR3.

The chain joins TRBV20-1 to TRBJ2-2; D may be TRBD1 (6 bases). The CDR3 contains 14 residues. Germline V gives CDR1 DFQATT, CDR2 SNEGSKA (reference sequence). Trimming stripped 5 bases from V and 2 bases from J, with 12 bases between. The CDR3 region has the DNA TGCAGTGCTCGCGAAGGGGGAAACACCGGGGAGCTGTTTTTT. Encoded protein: CSAREGGNTGELFF.

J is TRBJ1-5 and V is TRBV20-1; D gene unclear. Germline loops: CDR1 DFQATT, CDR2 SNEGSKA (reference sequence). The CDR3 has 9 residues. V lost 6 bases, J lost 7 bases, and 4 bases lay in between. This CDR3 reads CSAGQPQHF. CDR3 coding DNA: TGCAGTGCCGGGCAGCCCCAGCATTTT.

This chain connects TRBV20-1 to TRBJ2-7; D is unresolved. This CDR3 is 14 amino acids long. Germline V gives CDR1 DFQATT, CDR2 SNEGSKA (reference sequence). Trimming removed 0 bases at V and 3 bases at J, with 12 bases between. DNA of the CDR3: TGCAGTGCTAGAGATTGGGCTCAAAACTACGAGCAGTACTTC. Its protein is CSARDWAQNYEQYF.

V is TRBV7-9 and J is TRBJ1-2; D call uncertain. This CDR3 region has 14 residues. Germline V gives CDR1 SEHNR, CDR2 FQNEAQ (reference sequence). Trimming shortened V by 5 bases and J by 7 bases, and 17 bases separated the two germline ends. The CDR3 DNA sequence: TGTGCCAGCAGCCCTCCAGGCCTGGTTAGTGGCTACACCTTC. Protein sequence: CASSPPGLVSGYTF.

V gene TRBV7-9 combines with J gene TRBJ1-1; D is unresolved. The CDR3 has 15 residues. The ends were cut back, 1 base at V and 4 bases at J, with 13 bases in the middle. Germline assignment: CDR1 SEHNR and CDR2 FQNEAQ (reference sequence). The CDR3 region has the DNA TGTGCCAGCAGCTTAGGTTGGCAGGTAATCACTGAAGCTTTCTTT. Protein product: CASSLGWQVITEAFF.

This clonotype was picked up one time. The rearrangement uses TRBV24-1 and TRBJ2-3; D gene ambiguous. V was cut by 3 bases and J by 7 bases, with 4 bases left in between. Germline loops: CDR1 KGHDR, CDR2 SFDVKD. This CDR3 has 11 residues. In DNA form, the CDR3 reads TGTGCCACCAGTGATCCCAATACGCAGTATTTT. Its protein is CATSDPNTQYF.

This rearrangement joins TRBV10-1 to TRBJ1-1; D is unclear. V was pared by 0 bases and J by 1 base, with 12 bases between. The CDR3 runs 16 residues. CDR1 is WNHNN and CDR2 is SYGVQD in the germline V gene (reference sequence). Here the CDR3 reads CASSESSPTANTEAFF. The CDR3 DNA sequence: TGCGCCAGCAGTGAGTCGTCTCCGACGGCGAACACTGAAGCTTTCTTT.

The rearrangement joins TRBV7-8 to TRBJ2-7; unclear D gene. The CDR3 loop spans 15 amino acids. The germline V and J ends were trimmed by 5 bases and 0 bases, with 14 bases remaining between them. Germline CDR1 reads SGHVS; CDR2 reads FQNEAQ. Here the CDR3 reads CASSPLNLLSYEQYF. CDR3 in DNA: TGTGCCAGCAGCCCTTTAAACCTGCTCTCCTACGAGCAGTACTTC.

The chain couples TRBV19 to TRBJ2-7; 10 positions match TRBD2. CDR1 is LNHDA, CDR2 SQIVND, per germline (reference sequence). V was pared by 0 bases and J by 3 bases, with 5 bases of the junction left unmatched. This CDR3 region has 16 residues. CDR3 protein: CASSIDHTSGIYEQYF. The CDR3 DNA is TGTGCCAGTAGTATAGATCATACTAGCGGGATCTACGAGCAGTACTTC.

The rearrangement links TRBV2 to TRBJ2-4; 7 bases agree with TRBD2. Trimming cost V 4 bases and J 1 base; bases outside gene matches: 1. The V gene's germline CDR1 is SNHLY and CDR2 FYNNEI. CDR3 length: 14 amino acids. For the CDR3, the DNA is TGTGCCAGCAGTGGAGCGGGGGCCAAAAACATTCAGTACTTC. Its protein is CASSGAGAKNIQYF. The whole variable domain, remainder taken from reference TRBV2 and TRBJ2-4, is EPEVTQTPSHQVTQMGQEVILRCVPISNHLYFYWYRQILGQKVEFLVSFYNNEISEKSEIFDDQFSVERPDGSNFTLKIRSTKLEDSAMYFCASSGAGAKNIQYFGAGTRLSVL.

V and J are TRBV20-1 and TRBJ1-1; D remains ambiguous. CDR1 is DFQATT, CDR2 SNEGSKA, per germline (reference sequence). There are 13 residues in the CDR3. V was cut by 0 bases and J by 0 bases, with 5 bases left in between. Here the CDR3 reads CSARDIVNTEAFF. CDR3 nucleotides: TGCAGTGCTAGAGATATCGTGAACACTGAAGCTTTCTTT.

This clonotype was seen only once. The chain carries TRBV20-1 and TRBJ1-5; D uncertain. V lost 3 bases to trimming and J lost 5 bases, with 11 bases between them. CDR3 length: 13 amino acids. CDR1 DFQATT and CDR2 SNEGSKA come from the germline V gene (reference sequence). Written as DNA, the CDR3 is TGCAGTGCTAGCCTAACGCGAGATCAGCCCCAGCATTTT. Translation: CSASLTRDQPQHF.

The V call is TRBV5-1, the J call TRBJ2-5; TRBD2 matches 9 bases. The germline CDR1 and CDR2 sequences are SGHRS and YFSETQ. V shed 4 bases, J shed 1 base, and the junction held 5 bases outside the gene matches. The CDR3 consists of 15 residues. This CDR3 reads CASSLIAGVQETQYF. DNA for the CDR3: TGCGCCAGCAGCCTTATAGCGGGAGTCCAAGAGACCCAGTACTTC. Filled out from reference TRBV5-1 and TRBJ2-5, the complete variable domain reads KAGVTQTPRYLIKTRGQQVTLSCSPISGHRSVSWYQQTPGQGLQFLFEYFSETQRNKGNFPGRFSGRQFSNSRSEMNVSTLELGDSALYLCASSLIAGVQETQYFGPGTRLLVL.

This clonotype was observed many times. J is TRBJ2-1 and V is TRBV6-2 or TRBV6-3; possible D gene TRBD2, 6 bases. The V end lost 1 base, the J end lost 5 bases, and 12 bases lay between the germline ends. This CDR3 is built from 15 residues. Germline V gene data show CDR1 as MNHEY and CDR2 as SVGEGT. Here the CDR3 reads CASSYLAGPNNEQFF. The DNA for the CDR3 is TGTGCCAGCAGTTACTTGGCGGGACCAAACAATGAGCAGTTCTTC.

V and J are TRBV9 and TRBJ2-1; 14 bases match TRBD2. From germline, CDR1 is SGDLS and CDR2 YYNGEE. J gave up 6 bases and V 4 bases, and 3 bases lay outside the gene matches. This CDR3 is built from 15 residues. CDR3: CASSTGTSGGNEQFF. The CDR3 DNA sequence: TGTGCCAGCAGCACAGGGACTAGCGGGGGCAATGAGCAGTTCTTC. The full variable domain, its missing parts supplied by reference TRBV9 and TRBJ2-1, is DSGVTQTPKHLITATGQRVTLRCSPRSGDLSVYWYQQSLDQGLQFLIQYYNGEERAKGNILERFSAQQFPDLHSELNLSSLELGDSALYFCASSTGTSGGNEQFFGPGTRLTVL.

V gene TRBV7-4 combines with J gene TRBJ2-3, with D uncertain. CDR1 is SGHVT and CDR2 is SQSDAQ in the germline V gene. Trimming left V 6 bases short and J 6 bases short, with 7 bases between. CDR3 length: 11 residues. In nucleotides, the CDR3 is TGTGCCAGCAGTTTCGTTGATACGCAGTATTTT. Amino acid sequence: CASSFVDTQYF.

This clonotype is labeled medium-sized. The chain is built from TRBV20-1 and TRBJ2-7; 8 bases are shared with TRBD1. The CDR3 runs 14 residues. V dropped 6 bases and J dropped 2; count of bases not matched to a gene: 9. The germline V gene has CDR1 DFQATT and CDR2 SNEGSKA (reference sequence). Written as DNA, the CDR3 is TGCAGTGCCACCCAGACAGGGGTCGCCTACGAGCAGTACTTC. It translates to CSATQTGVAYEQYF.

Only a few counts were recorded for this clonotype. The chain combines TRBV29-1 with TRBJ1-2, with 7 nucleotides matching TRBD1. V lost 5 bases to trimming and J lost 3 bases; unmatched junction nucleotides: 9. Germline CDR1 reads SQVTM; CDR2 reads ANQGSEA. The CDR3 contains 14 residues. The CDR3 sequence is CSVIHTGTDYGYTF. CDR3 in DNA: TGCAGCGTTATCCATACGGGGACAGACTATGGCTACACCTTC.

The CDR3 nucleotides read TGTGCCACCAGTGCTGGGAACACTGAAGCTTTCTTT. Translating gives CATSAGNTEAFF. The chain has TRBV24-1 and TRBJ1-1; D call uncertain. The CDR3 has 12 amino acids. Germline V gene sequence: CDR1 KGHDR, CDR2 SFDVKD. Trimming took 5 bases from V and 1 from J, leaving 4 bases between them.

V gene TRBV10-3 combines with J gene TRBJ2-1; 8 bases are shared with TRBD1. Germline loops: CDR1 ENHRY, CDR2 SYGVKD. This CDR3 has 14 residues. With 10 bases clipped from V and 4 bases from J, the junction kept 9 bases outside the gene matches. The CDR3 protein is CATTGGGGYNEQFF. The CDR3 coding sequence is TGTGCCACTACAGGGGGAGGTGGTTACAATGAGCAGTTCTTC.